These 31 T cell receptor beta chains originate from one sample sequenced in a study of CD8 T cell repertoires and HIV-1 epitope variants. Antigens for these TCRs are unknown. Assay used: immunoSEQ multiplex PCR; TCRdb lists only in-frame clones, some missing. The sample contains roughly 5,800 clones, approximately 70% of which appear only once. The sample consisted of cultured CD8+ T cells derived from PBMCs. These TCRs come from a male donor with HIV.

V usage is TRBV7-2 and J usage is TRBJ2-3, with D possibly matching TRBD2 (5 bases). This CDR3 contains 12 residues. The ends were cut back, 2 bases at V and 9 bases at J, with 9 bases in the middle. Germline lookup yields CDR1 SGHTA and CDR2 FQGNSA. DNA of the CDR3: TGTGCCAGCAGCTTACTAGCATACACGCAGTATTTT. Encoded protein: CASSLLAYTQYF.

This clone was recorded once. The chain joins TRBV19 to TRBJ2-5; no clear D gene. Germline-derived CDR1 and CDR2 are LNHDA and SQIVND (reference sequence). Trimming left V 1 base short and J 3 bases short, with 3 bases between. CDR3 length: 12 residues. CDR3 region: CASSIGEETQYF. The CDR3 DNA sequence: TGTGCCAGTAGTATAGGGGAAGAGACCCAGTACTTC.

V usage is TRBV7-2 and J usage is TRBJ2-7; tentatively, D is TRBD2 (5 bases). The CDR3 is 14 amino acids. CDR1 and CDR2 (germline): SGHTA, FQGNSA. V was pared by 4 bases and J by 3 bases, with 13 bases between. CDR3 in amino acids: CASSSTYGIYEQYF. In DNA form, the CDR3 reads TGTGCCAGCAGCTCAACTTACGGGATCTACGAGCAGTACTTC.

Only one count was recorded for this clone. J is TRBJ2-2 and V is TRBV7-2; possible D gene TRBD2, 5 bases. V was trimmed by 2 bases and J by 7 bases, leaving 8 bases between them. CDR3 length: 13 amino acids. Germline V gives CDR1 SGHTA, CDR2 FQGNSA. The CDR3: CASSLIGDGELFF. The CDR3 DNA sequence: TGTGCCAGCAGCTTAATCGGGGACGGGGAGCTGTTTTTT. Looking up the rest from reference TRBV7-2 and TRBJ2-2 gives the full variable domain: GAGVSQSPSNKVTEKGKDVELRCDPISGHTALYWYRQSLGQGLEFLIYFQGNSAPDKSGLPSDRFSAERTGGSVSTLTIQRTQQEDSAVYLCASSLIGDGELFFGEGSRLTVL.

The CDR3 spells CASSGQNYEQYF. DNA for the CDR3: TGTGCCAGCAGCGGACAGAACTACGAGCAGTACTTC. The chain couples TRBV11-3 to TRBJ2-7, with a weak D call TRBD1 (6 bases). The CDR3 totals 12 residues. Trimming took off 5 bases at V and 3 bases at J, with 8 bases between the two ends. The germline gives CDR1 SGHNT, CDR2 YENEEA.

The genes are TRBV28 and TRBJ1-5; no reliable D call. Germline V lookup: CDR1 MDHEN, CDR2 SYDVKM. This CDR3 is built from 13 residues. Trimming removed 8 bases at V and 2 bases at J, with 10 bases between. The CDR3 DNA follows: TGTGCCAGCGCGTACGGACGCAATCAGCCCCAGCATTTT. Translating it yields CASAYGRNQPQHF.

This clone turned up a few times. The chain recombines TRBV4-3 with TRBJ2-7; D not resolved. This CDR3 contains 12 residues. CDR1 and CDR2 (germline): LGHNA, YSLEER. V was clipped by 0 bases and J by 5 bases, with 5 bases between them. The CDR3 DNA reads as TGCGCCAGCAGCCAAGAGAACCACGAGCAGTACTTC. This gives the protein CASSQENHEQYF.

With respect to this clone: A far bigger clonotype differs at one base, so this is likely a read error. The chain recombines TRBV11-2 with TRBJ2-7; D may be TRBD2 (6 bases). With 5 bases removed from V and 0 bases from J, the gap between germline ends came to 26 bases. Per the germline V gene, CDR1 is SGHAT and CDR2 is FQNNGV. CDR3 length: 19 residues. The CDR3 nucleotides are TGTGCCAGCAGCCAAGAGCCGGGAGCGGGCGCCCTGAGCTCCTACGAGCAGTACTTC. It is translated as CASSQEPGAGALSSYEQYF.

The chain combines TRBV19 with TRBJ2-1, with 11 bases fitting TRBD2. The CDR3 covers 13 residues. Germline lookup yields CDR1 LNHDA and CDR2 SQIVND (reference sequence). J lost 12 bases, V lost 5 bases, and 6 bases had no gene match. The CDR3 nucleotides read TGTGCCAGTAGTGTAGCGGGGGGGACGTTGCAGTTCTTC. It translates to CASSVAGGTLQFF.

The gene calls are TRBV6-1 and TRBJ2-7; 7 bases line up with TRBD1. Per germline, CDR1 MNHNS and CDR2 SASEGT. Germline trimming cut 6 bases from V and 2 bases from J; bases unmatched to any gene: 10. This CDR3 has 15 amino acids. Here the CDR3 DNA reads TGTGCCAGCAGCCTGACAGGGTCATTTACCTACGAGCAGTACTTC. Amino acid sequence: CASSLTGSFTYEQYF.

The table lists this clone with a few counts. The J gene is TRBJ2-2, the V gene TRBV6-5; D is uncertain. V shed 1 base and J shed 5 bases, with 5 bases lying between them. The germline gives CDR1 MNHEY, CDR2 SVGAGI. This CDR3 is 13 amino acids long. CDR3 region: CASSYYSTGELFF. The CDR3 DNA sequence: TGTGCCAGCAGTTACTACAGTACCGGGGAGCTGTTTTTT.

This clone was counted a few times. This CDR3 is CASSFQETQYF. Here the CDR3 DNA reads TGTGCCAGCAGCTTTCAAGAGACCCAGTACTTC. The V and J genes are TRBV5-4 and TRBJ2-5; D is unclear. V was trimmed by 2 bases and J by 2 bases, leaving 1 base between them. CDR1 is SGHNT, CDR2 YYREEE, per germline (reference sequence). CDR3 length: 11 residues.

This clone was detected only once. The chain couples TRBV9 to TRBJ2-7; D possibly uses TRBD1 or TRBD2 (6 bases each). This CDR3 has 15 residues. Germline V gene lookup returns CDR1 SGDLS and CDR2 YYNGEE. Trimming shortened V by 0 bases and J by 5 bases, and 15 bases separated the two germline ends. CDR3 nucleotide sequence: TGTGCCAGCAGCGTAGGTGGGTGGGGGGCCCACGAGCAGTACTTC. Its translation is CASSVGGWGAHEQYF.

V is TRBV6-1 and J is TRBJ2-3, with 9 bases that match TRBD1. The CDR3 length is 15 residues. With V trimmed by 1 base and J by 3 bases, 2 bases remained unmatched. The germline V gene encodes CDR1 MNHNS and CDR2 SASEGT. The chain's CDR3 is CASSEGTGETDTQYF. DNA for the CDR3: TGTGCCAGCAGTGAAGGGACAGGGGAGACAGATACGCAGTATTTT.

CDR3 in DNA: TGTGCCAGCAGTTGGACAGGGGAGAGTCGGAATCAGCCCCAGCATTTT. It specifies CASSWTGESRNQPQHF. This chain links TRBV27 with TRBJ1-5; 9 bases match TRBD1. Germline V gene lookup returns CDR1 MNHEY and CDR2 SMNVEV (reference sequence). Trimming took 4 bases from V and 4 from J; bases not matched to a gene: 8. There are 16 residues in the CDR3.

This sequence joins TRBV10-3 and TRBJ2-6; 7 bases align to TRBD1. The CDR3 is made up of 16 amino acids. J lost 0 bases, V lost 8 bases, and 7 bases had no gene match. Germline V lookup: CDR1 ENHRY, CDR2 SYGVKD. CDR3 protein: CAIFGTDSSGANVLTF. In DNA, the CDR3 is TGTGCCATCTTCGGGACAGACAGCTCTGGGGCCAACGTCCTGACTTTC.

For the CDR3, the DNA is TGTGCCAGCAGCCCCGGGACAGGTACCTACGAGCAGTACTTC. Its translation is CASSPGTGTYEQYF. The genes are TRBV5-6 and TRBJ2-7, with 8 nucleotides matching TRBD1. This CDR3 region has 14 residues. Losses at the gene ends were 4 bases for V and 2 bases for J; bases not matched to a gene: 5. CDR1 and CDR2 (germline): SGHDT, YYEEEE.

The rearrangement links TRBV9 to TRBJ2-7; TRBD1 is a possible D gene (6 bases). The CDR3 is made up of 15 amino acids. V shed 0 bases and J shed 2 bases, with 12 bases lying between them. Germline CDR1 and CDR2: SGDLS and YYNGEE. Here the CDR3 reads CASSVEESGAYEQYF. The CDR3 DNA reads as TGTGCCAGCAGCGTAGAGGAATCAGGGGCCTACGAGCAGTACTTC.

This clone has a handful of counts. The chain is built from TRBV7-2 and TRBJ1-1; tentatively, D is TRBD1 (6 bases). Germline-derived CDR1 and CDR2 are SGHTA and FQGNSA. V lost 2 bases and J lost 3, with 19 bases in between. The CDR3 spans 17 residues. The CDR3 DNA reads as TGTGCCAGCAGCTTACACGGTCCGGGGGCGGGTGACACTGAAGCTTTCTTT. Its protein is CASSLHGPGAGDTEAFF.

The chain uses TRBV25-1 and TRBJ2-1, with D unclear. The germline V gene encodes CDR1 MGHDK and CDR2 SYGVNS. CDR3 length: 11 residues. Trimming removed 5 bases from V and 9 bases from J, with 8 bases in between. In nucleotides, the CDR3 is TGTGCCAGCAGTCGGCTCGGTGAGCAGTTCTTC. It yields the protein CASSRLGEQFF.

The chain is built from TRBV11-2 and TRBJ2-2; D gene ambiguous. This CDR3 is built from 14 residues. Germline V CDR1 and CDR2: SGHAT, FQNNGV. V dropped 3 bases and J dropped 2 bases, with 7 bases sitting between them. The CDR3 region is CASSFAGNTGELFF. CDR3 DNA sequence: TGTGCCAGCAGCTTTGCTGGAAACACCGGGGAGCTGTTTTTT.

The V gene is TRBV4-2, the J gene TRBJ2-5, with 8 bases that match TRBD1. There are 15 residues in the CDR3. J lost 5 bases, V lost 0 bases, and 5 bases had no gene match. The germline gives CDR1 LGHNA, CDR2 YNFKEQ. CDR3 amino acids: CASSQDNGQGETQYF. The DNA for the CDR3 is TGTGCCAGCAGCCAAGATAATGGACAGGGTGAGACCCAGTACTTC.

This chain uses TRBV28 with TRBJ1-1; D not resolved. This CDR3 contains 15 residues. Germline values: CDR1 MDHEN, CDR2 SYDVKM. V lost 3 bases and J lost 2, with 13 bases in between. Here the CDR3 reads CASSLRLVANTEAFF. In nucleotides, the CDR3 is TGTGCCAGCAGTTTGCGGCTGGTAGCTAACACTGAAGCTTTCTTT.

The CDR3 region is CASTGQAFVGGYTF. CDR3 DNA sequence: TGTGCCAGCACCGGACAGGCGTTTGTTGGGGGCTACACCTTC. The chain has TRBV7-9 and TRBJ1-2; 7 bases align to TRBD1. In germline, CDR1 is SEHNR, CDR2 FQNEAQ (reference sequence). There are 14 residues in the CDR3. The V and J ends lost 7 bases and 8 bases, in that order; junction bases with no gene match: 13.

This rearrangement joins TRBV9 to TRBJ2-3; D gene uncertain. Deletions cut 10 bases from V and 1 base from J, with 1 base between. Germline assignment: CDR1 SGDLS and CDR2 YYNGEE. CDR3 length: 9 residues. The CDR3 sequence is CAGTDTQYF. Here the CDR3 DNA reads TGTGCCGGCACAGATACGCAGTATTTT.

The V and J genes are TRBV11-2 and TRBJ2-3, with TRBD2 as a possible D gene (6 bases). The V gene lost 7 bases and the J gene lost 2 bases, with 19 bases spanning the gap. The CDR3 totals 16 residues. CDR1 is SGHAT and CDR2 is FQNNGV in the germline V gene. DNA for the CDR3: TGTGCCAGCACCCCCTGGGAGGCCTCGAACACAGATACGCAGTATTTT. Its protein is CASTPWEASNTDTQYF.

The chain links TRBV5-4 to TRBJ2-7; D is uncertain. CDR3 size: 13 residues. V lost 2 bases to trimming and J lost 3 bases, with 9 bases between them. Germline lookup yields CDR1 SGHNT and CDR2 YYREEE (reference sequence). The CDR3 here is CASSLGENYEQYF. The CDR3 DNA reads TGTGCCAGCAGCTTAGGTGAGAACTACGAGCAGTACTTC.

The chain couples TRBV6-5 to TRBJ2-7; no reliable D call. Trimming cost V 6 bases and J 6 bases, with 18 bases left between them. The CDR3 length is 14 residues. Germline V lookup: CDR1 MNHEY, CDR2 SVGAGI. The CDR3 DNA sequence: TGTGCCAGCAGATCCCTGACGGGTTTGGTCGAGCAGTACTTC. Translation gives CASRSLTGLVEQYF.

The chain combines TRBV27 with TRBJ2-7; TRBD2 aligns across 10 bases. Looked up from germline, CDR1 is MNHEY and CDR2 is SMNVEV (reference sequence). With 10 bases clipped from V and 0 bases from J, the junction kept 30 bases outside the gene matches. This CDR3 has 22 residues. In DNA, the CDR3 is TGTGCCACCAGACATATTAGAAGGGAGTGGGTACTAGCGGGACCTATCTCCTACGAGCAGTACTTC. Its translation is CATRHIRREWVLAGPISYEQYF.

In DNA form, the CDR3 reads TGTGCCAGCAGCGATCGGGGGATACGGACCGGGGAGCTGTTTTTT. Translated: CASSDRGIRTGELFF. The J gene is TRBJ2-2, the V gene TRBV6-5; D perhaps matches TRBD2 (6 bases). CDR3 size: 15 residues. V dropped 6 bases and J dropped 5 bases, with 16 bases sitting between them. Germline-derived CDR1 and CDR2 are MNHEY and SVGAGI.

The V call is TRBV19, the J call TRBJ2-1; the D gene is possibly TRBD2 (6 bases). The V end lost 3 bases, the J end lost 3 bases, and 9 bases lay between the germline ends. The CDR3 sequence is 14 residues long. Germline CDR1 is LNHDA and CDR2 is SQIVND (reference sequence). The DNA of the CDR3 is TGTGCCAGTAGTATGGTCGGGGGCTACAATGAGCAGTTCTTC. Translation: CASSMVGGYNEQFF.